This T cell receptor (beta chain) appears in the sequencing data of a study of molecular identifiers for immune sequencing clone quantification listed by TCRdb under 2018. Regarding the study in general: For a replicate experiment, RNA from approximately 20,000 or 100,000 naive CD8 T cells was divided into five aliquots, of which four were sequenced. This methods study benchmarked molecular-identifier clustering-based TCR repertoire sequencing (MIDCIRS) and TCR RNA copy counting, using CD8 T cells to do so.

The library was made by PCR. The sequencer listed for this sample is NextSeq 500. Bulk TCR libraries were generated as previously described, with the TCR primers listed in Table S5 used. Purification of total RNA was performed with the Qiagen AllPrep DNA/RNA kit. Before any analysis, reads coming from multiple sequencing runs of the same library were combined into one pool. Concerning the study's data processing: Reads were retained only if an exact TCR constant sequence was present, and the retained reads were trimmed to 150 nt and grouped according to their 12-nt molecular barcodes. Within each barcode group, reads were sub-clustered at a 15% Levenshtein threshold, and quality-weighted consensus sequences were built per RNA molecule. Non-functional sequences were filtered out, along with any lower-count sequence sitting one edit away from another sequence. Barcode sub-clusters with fewer than 20% of the maximum read count were removed, based on fitting two negative binomial distributions. TCRdb ran its own pipeline on the public reads, namely fastp trimming at Q25 and MiXCR clone calling, and kept in-frame beta chains. Each entry is one CDR3 protein sequence, shown with its most common DNA and genes. TCRdb, rather than the study authors, made the V and J calls. For this sample there are tens of thousands of distinct CDR3 sequences; around a quarter appear just once. The ten largest clones capture 0.75% to 0.9% of the sample.

Libraries of naive CD8 T cells were built from about 20,000 to 1,000,000 sorted cells, with 10%, 30% or 50% of the purified RNA used. Naive CD8 T cells were FACS-sorted as CD8+CD4-CCR7+CD45RA+ on a BD FACSAria II into RLT Plus buffer. To test detection sensitivity, Jurkat RNA equivalent to more than 9 TCR copies was spiked into samples of roughly 17,000-1,000,000 naive CD8 T cells. CD8 T cells were enriched using RosetteSep CD8+ T Cell Enrichment Cocktail and Ficoll-Paque, and the enriched cells then underwent ACK red cell lysis. The germline V gene gives CDR1 as SQVTM and CDR2 as ANQGSEA. V sheds 6 bases and J sheds 10 bases, leaving 18 bases between their ends. Inclusive of the bounding cysteine and phenylalanine, the CDR3 is 12 residues long. Only CDR3 DNA is held: 36 bases, read in frame from base 1. What the work shows at the level of the full study, not this receptor alone: Approximately 3 recovered TCR RNA copies per cell were obtained by modeling, versus 9 to 10 by digital PCR, implying a capture efficiency of about 30%. The naive libraries included spiked-in Jurkat TCR RNA (around 9 copies' worth), and this Jurkat TCR RNA is not part of the donor repertoire. Spiked-in Jurkat TCR RNA equivalent to a single cell was reported to be detectable even among approximately 1 million naive CD8 T cells. Highly expanded clone sizes could be underestimated if identical TCR molecules share a barcode. When barcode sub-clustering was not used, chimeric consensus sequences inflated TCR diversity, with chimeras reaching as high as 47%. In CMV-specific effector cells, over 99% of molecules were held by clones above 20 RNA copies, whereas under 1% of molecules were held by such clones in naive cells.

This clonotype was counted many times. It lacks a known antigen. No base quality information exists; no much larger clone differs at one position. This receptor chain uses TRBV29-1 and TRBJ1-1; the D gene is not confidently resolved. The source of this sequence is a human donor in good health. Some libraries in this study had Jurkat cell RNA spiked in. The material sequenced was naive CD8+ T cells from blood, with Jurkat cell RNA spiked in. Read against the paper, the sample's cell subset or site label means: FACS-sorted CD8+CD4-CCR7+CD45RA+ naive T cells. The DNA reads TGCAGCGTCCCCCAGACGCCGGAGGGAGCTTTCTTT. Translated, it gives CSVPQTPEGAFF.